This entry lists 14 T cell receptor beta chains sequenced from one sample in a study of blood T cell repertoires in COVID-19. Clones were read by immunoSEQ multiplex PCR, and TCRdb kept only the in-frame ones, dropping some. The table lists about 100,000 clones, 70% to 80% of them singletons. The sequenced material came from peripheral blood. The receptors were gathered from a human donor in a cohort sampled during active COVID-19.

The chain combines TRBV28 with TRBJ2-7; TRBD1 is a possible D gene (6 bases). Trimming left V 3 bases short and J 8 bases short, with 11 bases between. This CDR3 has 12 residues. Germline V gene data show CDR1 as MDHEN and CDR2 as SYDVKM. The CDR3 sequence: CASSFQDSQQYF. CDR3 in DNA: TGTGCCAGCAGTTTTCAGGACAGCCAGCAGTACTTC.

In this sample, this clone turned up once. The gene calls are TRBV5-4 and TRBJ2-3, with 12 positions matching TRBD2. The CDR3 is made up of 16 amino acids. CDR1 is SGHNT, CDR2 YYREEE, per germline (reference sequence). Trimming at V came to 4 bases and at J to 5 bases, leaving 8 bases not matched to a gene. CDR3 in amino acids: CASSRTSGRMVDTQYF. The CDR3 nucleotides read TGTGCCAGCAGCCGAACTAGCGGGAGGATGGTAGATACGCAGTATTTT.

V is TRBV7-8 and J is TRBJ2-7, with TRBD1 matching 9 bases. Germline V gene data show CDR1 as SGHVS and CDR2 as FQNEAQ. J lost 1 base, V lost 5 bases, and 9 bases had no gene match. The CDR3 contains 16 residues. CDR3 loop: CASSQQRQGVSYEQYF. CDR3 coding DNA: TGTGCCAGCAGCCAACAACGACAGGGGGTATCCTACGAGCAGTACTTC.

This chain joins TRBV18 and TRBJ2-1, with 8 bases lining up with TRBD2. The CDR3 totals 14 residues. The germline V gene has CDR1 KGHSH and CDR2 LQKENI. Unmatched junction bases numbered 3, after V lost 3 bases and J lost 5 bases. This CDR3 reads CASSPGLAHNEQFF. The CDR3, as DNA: TGTGCCAGCTCACCCGGACTAGCCCACAATGAGCAGTTCTTC.

DNA of the CDR3: TGTGCTAGTGCGCGTACGGAGAGGGATGGCTACACCTTC. Translation: CASARTERDGYTF. This sequence joins TRBV12-5 and TRBJ1-2; the D is unclear. The CDR3 is 13 amino acids. CDR1 LGHNT and CDR2 FRNRAP come from the germline V gene. V was trimmed by 7 bases and J by 6 bases, leaving 15 bases between them.

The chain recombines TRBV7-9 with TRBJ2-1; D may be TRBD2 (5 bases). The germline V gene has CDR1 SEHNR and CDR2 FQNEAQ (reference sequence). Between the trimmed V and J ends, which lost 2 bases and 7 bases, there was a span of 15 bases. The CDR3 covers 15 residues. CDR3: CASSLPGDLGNEQFF. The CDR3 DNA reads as TGTGCCAGCAGCTTACCCGGGGATCTTGGGAATGAGCAGTTCTTC.

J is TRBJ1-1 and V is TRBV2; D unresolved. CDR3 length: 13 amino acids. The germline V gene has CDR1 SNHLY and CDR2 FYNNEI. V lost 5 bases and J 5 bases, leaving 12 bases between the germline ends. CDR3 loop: CASSKTEGTEAFF. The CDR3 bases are TGTGCCAGCAGTAAGACCGAGGGTACTGAAGCTTTCTTT.

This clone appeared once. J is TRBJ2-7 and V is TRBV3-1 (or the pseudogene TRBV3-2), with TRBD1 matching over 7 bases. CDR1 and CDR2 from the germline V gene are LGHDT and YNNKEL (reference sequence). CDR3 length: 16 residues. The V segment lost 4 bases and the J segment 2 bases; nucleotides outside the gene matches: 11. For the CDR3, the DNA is TGTGCCAGCAGCCTGAGACAGGGATTATCACCCTACGAGCAGTACTTC. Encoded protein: CASSLRQGLSPYEQYF.

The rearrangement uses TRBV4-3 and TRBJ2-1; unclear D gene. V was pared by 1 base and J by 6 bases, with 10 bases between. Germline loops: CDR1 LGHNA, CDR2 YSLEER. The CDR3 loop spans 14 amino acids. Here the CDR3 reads CASSQGRGSNEQFF. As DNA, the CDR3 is TGCGCCAGCAGCCAAGGGCGAGGAAGCAATGAGCAGTTCTTC.

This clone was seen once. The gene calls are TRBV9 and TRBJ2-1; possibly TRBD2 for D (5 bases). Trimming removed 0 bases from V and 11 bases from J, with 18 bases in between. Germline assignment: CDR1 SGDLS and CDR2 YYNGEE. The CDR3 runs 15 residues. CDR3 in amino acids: CASSVAKYGESQQFF. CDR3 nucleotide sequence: TGTGCCAGCAGCGTAGCTAAGTACGGGGAGTCCCAGCAGTTCTTC.

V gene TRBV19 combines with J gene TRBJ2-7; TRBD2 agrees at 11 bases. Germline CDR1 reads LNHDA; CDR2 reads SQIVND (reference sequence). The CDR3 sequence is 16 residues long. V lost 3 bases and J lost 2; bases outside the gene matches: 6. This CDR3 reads CASSIWLAGGTYEQYF. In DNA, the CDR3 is TGTGCCAGTAGTATTTGGCTAGCGGGAGGAACCTACGAGCAGTACTTC.

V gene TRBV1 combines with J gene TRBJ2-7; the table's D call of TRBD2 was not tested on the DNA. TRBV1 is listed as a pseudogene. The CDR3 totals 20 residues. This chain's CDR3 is CTSSQGVHRTSGRAVHEQYF. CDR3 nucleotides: TGCACCAGCAGCCAAGGGGTACACCGGACTAGCGGGAGAGCAGTCCACGAGCAGTACTTC.

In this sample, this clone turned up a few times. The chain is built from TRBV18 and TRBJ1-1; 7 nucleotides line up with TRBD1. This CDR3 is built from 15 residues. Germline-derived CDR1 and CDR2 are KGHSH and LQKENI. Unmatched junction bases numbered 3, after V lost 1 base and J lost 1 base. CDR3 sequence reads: CASSPRQGENTEAFF. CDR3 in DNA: TGTGCCAGCTCACCACGACAGGGAGAGAACACTGAAGCTTTCTTT. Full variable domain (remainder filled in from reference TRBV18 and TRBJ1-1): NAGVMQNPRHLVRRRGQEARLRCSPMKGHSHVYWYRQLPEEGLKFMVYLQKENIIDESGMPKERFSAEFPKEGPSILRIQQVVRGDSAAYFCASSPRQGENTEAFFGQGTRLTVV.

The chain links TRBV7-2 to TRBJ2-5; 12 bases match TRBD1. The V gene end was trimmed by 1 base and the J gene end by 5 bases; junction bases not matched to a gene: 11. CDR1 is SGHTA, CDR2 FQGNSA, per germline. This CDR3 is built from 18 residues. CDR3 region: CASSLGPPGQGARETQYF. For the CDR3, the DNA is TGTGCCAGCAGCTTAGGACCGCCGGGACAGGGGGCACGGGAGACCCAGTACTTC.